These 17 T cell receptor beta chains share one sample of origin, sequenced in a study of CD8 T cells in ankylosing spondylitis (TCRdb year 2017). The paper's findings and limits, for the study overall: A TCR beta motif of about eight highly homologous amino acid variants appeared characteristic of blood from ankylosing spondylitis patients.

No antigen has been identified for these receptors. Library preparation was by 5' RACE. Instrument on record: Illumina HiSeq 2500. TCRdb itself trimmed the public reads at Q25 with fastp, ran MiXCR and retained productive beta chains. Rows with one shared CDR3 protein collapse into an entry with the most common genes and DNA. Present in this sample are roughly 670,000 distinct CDR3 sequences, around 17% of which were seen just once. The ten largest clones capture under 20% of the sample. Sequencing used blood, either unsorted or a sorted T cell fraction (not recorded which). Receptor source: a male donor with ankylosing spondylitis.

This clonotype turned up a few times. The rearrangement uses TRBV7-2 and TRBJ2-2, with D possibly TRBD2 on 5 matching bases. There are 16 residues in the CDR3. Per the germline V gene, CDR1 is SGHTA and CDR2 is FQGNSA. V was pared by 0 bases and J by 1 base, with 9 bases between. For the CDR3, the DNA is TGTGCCAGCAGCTTAGCCCCCGGGGTGAACACCGGGGAGCTGTTTTTT. It translates to CASSLAPGVNTGELFF.

The V gene is TRBV29-1, the J gene TRBJ1-2; D is unresolved. The length of the CDR3 is 11 residues. Germline assignment: CDR1 SQVTM and CDR2 ANQGSEA. The V end was cut by 7 bases, the J end by 7 bases, with 13 bases between. The CDR3 DNA reads TGCAGCGCGCGAAACCGGGCTGGCTACACCTTC. This sequence encodes CSARNRAGYTF.

This clonotype was detected many times. The V gene is TRBV29-1, the J gene TRBJ2-1; a weak D match, TRBD2 (6 bases). The CDR3 is made up of 13 amino acids. Trimming cost V 4 bases and J 6 bases, with 13 bases left between them. The germline gives CDR1 SQVTM, CDR2 ANQGSEA. The chain's CDR3 is CSVVLADSNEQFF. CDR3 DNA sequence: TGCAGCGTTGTGTTAGCGGATAGCAATGAGCAGTTCTTC.

The table lists this clonotype with a few counts. V and J are TRBV29-1 and TRBJ2-1, with unresolved D. This CDR3 region has 11 residues. V was clipped by 3 bases and J by 9 bases, with 9 bases between them. Germline V gives CDR1 SQVTM, CDR2 ANQGSEA. CDR3 bases: TGCAGCGTTGATACTTCCCCTGAGCAGTTCTTC. Translation: CSVDTSPEQFF.

The table lists this clonotype with a few counts. This CDR3 reads CATGAGTGDYEQYF. In DNA, the CDR3 is TGTGCCACCGGGGCGGGGACAGGCGACTACGAGCAGTACTTC. The chain employs TRBV10-3 and TRBJ2-7; TRBD1 matches at 8 bases. CDR3 length: 14 amino acids. Trimming took 10 bases from V and 3 from J; bases not matched to a gene: 11. CDR1 and CDR2 (germline): ENHRY, SYGVKD.

This clonotype occurred a few times. This rearrangement joins TRBV5-8 to TRBJ2-2; weak D call: TRBD2 (6 bases). The V and J ends lost 4 bases and 0 bases respectively, with 16 bases between them. The CDR3 extends over 17 amino acids. Germline CDR1 SGHTS, CDR2 YDEGEE. The CDR3 nucleotides are TGTGCCAGCAGCCTTCTGACTAGAACCTCGAACACCGGGGAGCTGTTTTTT. Amino acid sequence: CASSLLTRTSNTGELFF. Full variable domain (remainder filled in from reference TRBV5-8 and TRBJ2-2): EAGVTQSPTHLIKTRGQQATLRCSPISGHTSVYWYQQALGLGLQFLLWYDEGEERNRGNFPPRFSGRQFPNYSSELNVNALELEDSALYLCASSLLTRTSNTGELFFGEGSRLTVL.

The rearrangement joins TRBV12-3 or TRBV12-4 to TRBJ2-3; 7 bases align to TRBD2. The CDR3 is 15 amino acids. With 1 base clipped from V and 3 bases from J, the junction kept 4 bases outside the gene matches. As DNA, the CDR3 is TGTGCCAGCAGTTTAGGCGGGAGCCCGACAGATACGCAGTATTTT. The encoded protein is CASSLGGSPTDTQYF.

This chain joins TRBV6-1 and TRBJ2-3; 7 bases align to TRBD1. From germline, CDR1 is MNHNS and CDR2 SASEGT. Trimming cost V 6 bases and J 0 bases; bases outside gene matches: 9. The CDR3 contains 16 residues. The CDR3 nucleotides read TGTGCCAGCAGCCCCCCCAGGGGGTATAGCACAGATACGCAGTATTTT. Encoded protein: CASSPPRGYSTDTQYF.

The chain links TRBV6-5 to TRBJ2-2; tentatively, D is TRBD2 (5 bases). Between the trimmed V and J ends, which lost 2 bases and 1 base, there was a span of 8 bases. CDR1 is MNHEY, CDR2 SVGAGI, per germline. There are 15 residues in the CDR3. CDR3 bases: TGTGCCAGCAGTTACAGTGAGGGGAACACCGGGGAGCTGTTTTTT. This gives the protein CASSYSEGNTGELFF.

A few counts support this clonotype. The chain employs TRBV6-1 and TRBJ1-1, with 7 bases that match TRBD1. Trimming at V came to 6 bases and at J to 3 bases, leaving 4 bases not matched to a gene. This CDR3 has 13 residues. The germline gives CDR1 MNHNS, CDR2 SASEGT. CDR3 residues: CASSRGVYTEAFF. CDR3 DNA sequence: TGTGCCAGCAGCAGGGGGGTTTACACTGAAGCTTTCTTT.

This clonotype was detected only a few times. The V and J genes are TRBV12-3 or TRBV12-4 and TRBJ1-2, with D hard to call. Trimming shortened V by 5 bases and J by 1 base, and 8 bases separated the two germline ends. This CDR3 comprises 13 residues. CDR3 DNA: TGTGCCAGCAGTACCAGGCTTAACTATGGCTACACCTTC. Translating gives CASSTRLNYGYTF.

This sequence joins TRBV4-2 and TRBJ2-7; maybe TRBD1 (6 bases). Germline V CDR1 and CDR2: LGHNA, YNFKEQ. Trimming pared 0 bases from V and 2 bases from J, leaving 11 bases between. The CDR3 has 15 residues. CDR3 sequence (DNA): TGTGCCAGCAGCCAAGATCTGGGGGCAACCTACGAGCAGTACTTC. This translates into CASSQDLGATYEQYF.

Only a few counts were recorded for this clonotype. V is TRBV27 and J is TRBJ2-7, with a weak D call TRBD1 (5 bases). CDR3 length: 14 amino acids. The V gene lost 0 bases and the J gene lost 3 bases, with 9 bases spanning the gap. Germline V gene data show CDR1 as MNHEY and CDR2 as SMNVEV (reference sequence). The CDR3 loop reads CASSLSTAVYEQYF. DNA of the CDR3: TGTGCCAGCAGTTTATCGACAGCTGTCTACGAGCAGTACTTC.

CDR3 residues: CASSLYGAGTGGSPLHF. The CDR3 region has the DNA TGTGCCAGCAGCTTATACGGTGCCGGGACAGGGGGTTCACCCCTCCACTTT. The chain links TRBV7-2 to TRBJ1-6; 11 nucleotides agree with TRBD1. Germline CDR1 reads SGHTA; CDR2 reads FQGNSA. CDR3 size: 17 residues. The V gene end was trimmed by 2 bases and the J gene end by 9 bases; junction bases not matched to a gene: 9.

V gene TRBV27 combines with J gene TRBJ2-2; a possible D gene is TRBD1 (5 bases). Trimming took 6 bases from V and 9 from J, leaving 8 bases between them. The CDR3 covers 11 residues. Germline V gene lookup returns CDR1 MNHEY and CDR2 SMNVEV (reference sequence). DNA for the CDR3: TGTGCCAGCAGAGGGGTATGGGAGCTGTTTTTT. As protein: CASRGVWELFF.

This clonotype was observed a few times. The chain employs TRBV5-1 and TRBJ1-6, with TRBD1 matching 10 bases. This CDR3 contains 15 residues. Trimming removed 0 bases from V and 11 bases from J; junction bases left unmatched: 5. Germline assignment: CDR1 SGHRS and CDR2 YFSETQ. As DNA, the CDR3 is TGCGCCAGCAGCTTGGATACCGGGACAGGGGCACCCCTCCACTTT. It translates to CASSLDTGTGAPLHF.

The table lists this clonotype with a few counts. The chain recombines TRBV11-2 with TRBJ2-5; D is perhaps TRBD2 (5 bases). The CDR3 is 15 amino acids. Germline V gives CDR1 SGHAT, CDR2 FQNNGV. Trimming stripped 6 bases from V and 5 bases from J, with 19 bases between. This CDR3 is CASSQRWRGGETQYF. CDR3 nucleotides: TGTGCCAGCAGTCAGAGGTGGAGAGGCGGGGAGACCCAGTACTTC.